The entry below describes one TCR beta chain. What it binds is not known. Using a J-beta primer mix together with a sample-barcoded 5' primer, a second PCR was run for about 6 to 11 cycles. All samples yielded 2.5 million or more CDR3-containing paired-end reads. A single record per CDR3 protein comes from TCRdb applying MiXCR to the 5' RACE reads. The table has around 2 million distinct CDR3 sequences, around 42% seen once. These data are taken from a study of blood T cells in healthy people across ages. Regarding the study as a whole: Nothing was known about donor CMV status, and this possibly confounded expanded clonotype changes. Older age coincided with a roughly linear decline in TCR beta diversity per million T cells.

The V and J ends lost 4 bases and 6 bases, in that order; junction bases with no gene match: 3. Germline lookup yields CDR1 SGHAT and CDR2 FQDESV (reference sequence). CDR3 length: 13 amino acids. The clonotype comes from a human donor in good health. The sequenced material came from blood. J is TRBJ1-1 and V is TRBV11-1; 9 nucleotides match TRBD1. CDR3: CASSWTGEAEAFF. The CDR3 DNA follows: TGTGCCAGCAGCTGGACAGGGGAAGCTGAAGCTTTCTTT.